This entry lists 3 T cell receptor beta chains sequenced from one sample in a study of vaccination effects on CD4 cells after COVID-19. The repertoire was sequenced with immunoSEQ multiplex PCR; TCRdb's copy has only in-frame clones and lacks some. Among roughly 55,000 clones listed, about 73% were seen once. What these receptors recognize is not known. Antigen-specific CD4+ T cells expanded by the ViraFEST assay with viral peptide pools were then sequenced. Upon completion of about eleven days in culture, CD4+ T cells were isolated. Two-dose vaccination with either BNT162b2 or mRNA-1273 was given to the participants. The material sequenced was CD4+ T cells from PBMCs cultured with HCoV-OC43 spike peptides, taken after COVID-19 vaccination. The subset denotes: HCoV-OC43 spike overlapping peptide pool stimulation. Every receptor here comes from a human donor who received a COVID-19 vaccine.

The V and J genes are TRBV12-3 or TRBV12-4 and TRBJ2-2; D gene ambiguous. V shed 4 bases and J shed 5 bases, with 5 bases lying between them. The CDR3 totals 12 residues. CDR3 region: CASSSYTGELFF. In nucleotides, the CDR3 is TGTGCCAGCAGTTCGTATACCGGGGAGCTGTTTTTT.

V and J are TRBV6-1 and TRBJ2-4; D might be TRBD1 (5 bases). The ends were cut back, 2 bases at V and 6 bases at J, with 8 bases in the middle. Germline V gene sequence: CDR1 MNHNS, CDR2 SASEGT. The CDR3 extends over 13 amino acids. The CDR3 protein is CASSEQGLNIQYF. CDR3 sequence (DNA): TGTGCCAGCAGTGAACAGGGTCTAAACATTCAGTACTTC.

The CDR3 region is CASSPGGGLLDIQYF. The CDR3 DNA is TGTGCCAGCAGTCCCGGCGGGGGCTTGTTGGACATTCAGTACTTC. The V call is TRBV6-2 or TRBV6-3, the J call TRBJ2-4; perhaps TRBD2 as D (7 bases). Between the trimmed V and J ends, which lost 5 bases and 8 bases, there was a span of 19 bases. Germline V lookup: CDR1 MNHEY, CDR2 SVGEGT. The CDR3 sequence is 15 residues long.